The 12 T cell receptor beta chains below come from one sample, sequenced in a study of T cell clusters in autoimmune cytopenias. TRB rearrangements were amplified by touch-down multiplex PCR with mixed TRB-A/B primers. TCRdb processed the multiplex PCR reads again and assigns one entry to each CDR3 protein, with no DNA. The sample is made up of 6,000 to 9,000 distinct CDR3 sequences, and the top ten hold about 17% of it. Each sample's input was approximately 270 ng genomic DNA, 40,000 or so genome equivalents. Specimen: peripheral blood. These receptors all stem from a human donor with an autoimmune cytopenia or autoimmune hepatitis (not recorded which).

The J gene is TRBJ2-3, the V gene TRBV10-3; TCRdb names TRBD2, which stays unverified in the absence of DNA. The CDR3 runs 15 residues. Germline values: CDR1 ENHRY, CDR2 SYGVKD. CDR3 region: CAISAAGGHTDTQYF.

The rearrangement uses TRBV5-6 and TRBJ2-2; the D gene TCRdb calls, TRBD2, cannot be checked with no DNA. Germline loops: CDR1 SGHDT, CDR2 YYEEEE. The length of the CDR3 is 19 residues. The CDR3 protein is CASSIRSGKTSGWTGELFF.

The chain recombines TRBV5-5 with TRBJ2-7; TCRdb reports TRBD1, a call that lacks DNA to check it against. This CDR3 contains 15 residues. Germline lookup yields CDR1 SGHKS and CDR2 YYEKEE (reference sequence). The CDR3 spells CASSLPRGNIYEQYF.

Judged by frequency, this clonotype is medium-sized (0.01 to 0.1%). This sequence joins TRBV6-5 and TRBJ1-6; TCRdb gives TRBD1 as the D gene, but with no DNA this cannot be confirmed. This CDR3 has 14 amino acids. The germline V gene encodes CDR1 MNHEY and CDR2 SVGAGI. This chain's CDR3 is CASSWDRVDSPLHF.

This clonotype is identified as medium-sized from frequency. This chain joins TRBV29-1 and TRBJ2-3; no DNA is available, so the TRBD2 call from TCRdb remains unchecked. The CDR3 length is 16 residues. CDR1 SQVTM and CDR2 ANQGSEA come from the germline V gene. The CDR3 reads CSVPPSGRSSTDTQYF.

Its frequency marks this clonotype as medium-sized. The J gene is TRBJ2-1, the V gene TRBV29-1. Germline lookup yields CDR1 SQVTM and CDR2 ANQGSEA. The CDR3 is 15 amino acids. This CDR3 is CSVEDLNRAYNEQFF.

The genes are TRBV6-2 or TRBV6-3 and TRBJ2-6; TCRdb indicates TRBD2, and absent DNA this call remains unverified. CDR1 is MNHEY and CDR2 is SVGEGT in the germline V gene. The CDR3 contains 18 residues. The CDR3 here is CASNREGKDGSGANVLTF.

This clonotype is called medium-sized based on its frequency. The V call is TRBV30, the J call TRBJ2-6; TCRdb gives TRBD1 as the D gene, but with no DNA this cannot be confirmed. The CDR3 totals 16 residues. CDR1 is GTSNPN and CDR2 is SVGIG in the germline V gene (reference sequence). CDR3 sequence reads: CAWSVGVLSGANVLTF.

V gene TRBV6-1 combines with J gene TRBJ2-1. The germline V gene encodes CDR1 MNHNS and CDR2 SASEGT. The CDR3 covers 14 residues. The CDR3 loop reads CASGYGSSYNEQFF.

The gene calls are TRBV10-3 and TRBJ2-1. This CDR3 has 15 amino acids. The V gene's germline CDR1 is ENHRY and CDR2 SYGVKD. The CDR3 sequence: CAISESTAGYNEQFF.

The chain combines TRBV12-3 or TRBV12-4 with TRBJ2-7; the D call of TRBD2 rests on TCRdb alone, since no DNA is present to check it. CDR3 length equals 17 residues. The CDR3 spells CASTFLGWGTRHYEQYF.

The chain carries TRBV6-5 and TRBJ2-2; absent DNA, TCRdb's TRBD1 call cannot be checked. Germline V gene lookup returns CDR1 MNHEY and CDR2 SVGAGI. The CDR3 covers 17 residues. The CDR3 protein is CASSYSLGQVDTGELFF.